The present T cell receptor beta chain was sequenced within a study of tumor-infiltrating lymphocytes in oesophageal squamous cell carcinoma. The CDR3 extends over 15 amino acids. CDR1 and CDR2 (germline): WNHNN, SYGVQD (reference sequence). TCRdb called the PCR reads again in MiXCR, with one record for every CDR3 protein. The sample shows 15,000 to 20,000 distinct CDR3 sequences, 40% to 45% of them seen only once. The origin of this receptor is a female donor with esophageal squamous cell carcinoma. The chain has TRBV10-1 and TRBJ2-4; TRBD1 might be the D (6 bases). TRBJ2-7 explains the end of the DNA better; the J call may be wrong. The sample comprised blood. The CDR3 spells CASSDFQGSSYEQYF. The CDR3 DNA reads TGCGCCAGCAGTGATTTTCAGGGGTCTTCCTACGAGCAGTACTTC.